Below are 7 T cell receptor beta chains sequenced from a single sample in a study of T cell changes during pregnancy in multiple sclerosis. This table comes from immunoSEQ multiplex PCR, and its TCRdb copy is limited to in-frame clones, with some not included. The table has over 20,000 clones, 80% to 90% seen once. The specimen comprised CD8+ T cells from peripheral blood mononuclear cells, sampled in the second trimester of pregnancy. The receptors originated from a female donor in good health, enrolled as a control in a pregnancy study.

The chain employs TRBV5-4 and TRBJ2-2; 9 nucleotides agree with TRBD1. This CDR3 comprises 15 residues. CDR1 SGHNT and CDR2 YYREEE come from the germline V gene (reference sequence). Germline trimming cut 4 bases from V and 6 bases from J; bases unmatched to any gene: 7. CDR3 protein: CASSGGTGIAGELFF. Written as DNA, the CDR3 is TGTGCCAGCAGCGGAGGGACAGGGATTGCCGGGGAGCTGTTTTTT.

This chain uses TRBV10-3 with TRBJ2-1, with 9 positions matching TRBD2. The germline gives CDR1 ENHRY, CDR2 SYGVKD. The ends lost 4 bases at V and 3 bases at J; junction bases unmatched: 7. This CDR3 spans 16 amino acids. The CDR3 sequence is CAISVTGTSRYNEQFF. CDR3 sequence (DNA): TGTGCCATCAGTGTCACCGGGACTAGCCGCTACAATGAGCAGTTCTTC.

The chain joins TRBV2 to TRBJ1-2; 8 nucleotides line up with TRBD1. The CDR3 sequence is 15 residues long. V was pared by 5 bases and J by 5 bases, with 10 bases of the junction left unmatched. Germline-derived CDR1 and CDR2 are SNHLY and FYNNEI. CDR3 DNA: TGTGCCAGCAGTTTAACGGGACAGGTACTATATGGCTACACCTTC. This sequence encodes CASSLTGQVLYGYTF.

The chain has TRBV7-8 and TRBJ1-4; TRBD1 is a possible D gene (5 bases). V was clipped by 1 base and J by 4 bases, with 10 bases between them. The CDR3 spans 15 residues. Germline V gene sequence: CDR1 SGHVS, CDR2 FQNEAQ. Here the CDR3 DNA reads TGTGCCAGCAGCTTAGTTCGGCAGGGTAATGAAAAACTGTTTTTT. This translates into CASSLVRQGNEKLFF.

V gene TRBV2 combines with J gene TRBJ2-7, with D possibly TRBD2 on 5 matching bases. There are 14 residues in the CDR3. V was pared by 6 bases and J by 2 bases, with 14 bases between. Germline CDR1 SNHLY, CDR2 FYNNEI. The CDR3 is CASRRESLTYEQYF. The CDR3, as DNA: TGTGCCAGCAGGAGGGAGTCCTTAACCTACGAGCAGTACTTC.

The genes are TRBV6-4 and TRBJ2-1; unclear D gene. CDR1 is MRHNA and CDR2 is SNTAGT in the germline V gene. V lost 3 bases and J lost 7, with 10 bases in between. The CDR3 consists of 13 residues. The CDR3, as DNA: TGTGCCAGCAGTGAGGGTGAGGAGAATGAGCAGTTCTTC. Residues: CASSEGEENEQFF.

V is TRBV15 and J is TRBJ1-6; D perhaps matches TRBD1 (6 bases). Germline V gene sequence: CDR1 LNHNV, CDR2 YYDKDF (reference sequence). This CDR3 is 16 amino acids long. Trimming cost V 0 bases and J 2 bases, with 8 bases left between them. The chain's CDR3 is CATSRDGGTYNSPLHF. The CDR3 DNA is TGTGCCACCAGCAGAGATGGGGGCACCTATAATTCACCCCTCCACTTT.